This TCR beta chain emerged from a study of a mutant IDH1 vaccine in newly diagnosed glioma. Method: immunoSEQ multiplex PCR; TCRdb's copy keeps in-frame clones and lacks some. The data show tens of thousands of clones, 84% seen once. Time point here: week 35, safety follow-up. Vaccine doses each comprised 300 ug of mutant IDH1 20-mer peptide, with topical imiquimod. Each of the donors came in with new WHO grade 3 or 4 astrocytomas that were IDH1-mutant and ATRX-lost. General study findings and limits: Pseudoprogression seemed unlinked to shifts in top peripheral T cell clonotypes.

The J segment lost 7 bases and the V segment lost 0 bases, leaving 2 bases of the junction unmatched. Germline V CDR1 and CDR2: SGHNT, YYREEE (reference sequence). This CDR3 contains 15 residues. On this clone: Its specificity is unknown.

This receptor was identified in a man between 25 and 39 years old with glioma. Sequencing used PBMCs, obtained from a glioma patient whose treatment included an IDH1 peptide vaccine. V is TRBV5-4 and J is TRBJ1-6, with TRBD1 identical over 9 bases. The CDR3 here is CASSLAGTGNSPLHF. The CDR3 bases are TGTGCCAGCAGCTTGGCCGGGACAGGGAATTCACCCCTCCACTTT. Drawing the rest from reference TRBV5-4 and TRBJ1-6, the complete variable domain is ETGVTQSPTHLIKTRGQQVTLRCSSQSGHNTVSWYQQALGQGPQFIFQYYREEENGRGNFPPRFSGLQFPNYSSELNVNALELDDSALYLCASSLAGTGNSPLHFGNGTRLTVT.